The T cell receptor beta chain under discussion was sequenced for a study of T-cell reconstitution after alpha-beta-depleted transplantation in children. As it was prepared, the TCRbeta library received unique molecular identifiers. TCRdb re-called the PCR reads through MiXCR, storing one row per CDR3 protein. Here the sample spans about 610,000 distinct CDR3 sequences, over 9.5% being singletons. This clonotype was seen only a few times. Sample: PBMCs from the stem cell graft donor, taken from the stem cell graft. The TCR was taken from a human donor who donated a stem cell graft to a child with acute myeloid leukemia.

CDR3 DNA: TGCAGTGCTAGAGGCTTCGCCGGGGAGCTGTTTTTT. Residues: CSARGFAGELFF. The J gene is TRBJ2-2, the V gene TRBV20-1; D is unresolved. The germline V gene encodes CDR1 DFQATT and CDR2 SNEGSKA (reference sequence). V shed 1 base and J shed 6 bases, with 6 bases lying between them. The CDR3 sequence is 12 residues long.